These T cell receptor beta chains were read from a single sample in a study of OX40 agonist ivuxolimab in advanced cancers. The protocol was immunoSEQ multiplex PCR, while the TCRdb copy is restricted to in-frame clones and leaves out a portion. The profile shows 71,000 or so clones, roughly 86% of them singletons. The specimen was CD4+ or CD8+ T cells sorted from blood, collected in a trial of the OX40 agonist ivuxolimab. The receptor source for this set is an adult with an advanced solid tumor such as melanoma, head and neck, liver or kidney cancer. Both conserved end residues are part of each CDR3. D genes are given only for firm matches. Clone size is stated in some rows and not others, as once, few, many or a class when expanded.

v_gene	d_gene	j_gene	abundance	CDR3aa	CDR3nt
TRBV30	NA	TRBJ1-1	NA	CAWSVWAMNTEAFF	TGTGCCTGGAGTGTATGGGCAATGAACACTGAAGCTTTCTTT
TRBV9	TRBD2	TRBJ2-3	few	CASTPTTGTSGPDTQYF	TGTGCCAGCACCCCAACTACGGGGACTAGCGGACCAGATACGCAGTATTTT
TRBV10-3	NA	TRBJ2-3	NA	CAISDPRASDTQYF	TGTGCCATCAGTGACCCCAGGGCCTCGGATACGCAGTATTTT
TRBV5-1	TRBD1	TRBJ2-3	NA	CASSSSRGTGDTQYF	TGCGCCAGCAGCTCCTCAAGGGGGACAGGAGATACGCAGTATTTT
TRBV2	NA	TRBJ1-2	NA	CASSVFGTTYGYTF	TGTGCCAGCAGTGTTTTCGGGACAACCTATGGCTACACCTTC
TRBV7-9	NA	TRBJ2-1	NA	CASSEQGNEQFF	TGTGCCAGCAGCGAGCAAGGGAATGAGCAGTTCTTC
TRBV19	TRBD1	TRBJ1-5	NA	CASSSTGDPLQPQHF	TGTGCCAGTAGTTCTACAGGGGACCCCCTTCAGCCCCAGCATTTT
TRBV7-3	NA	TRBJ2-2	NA	CASSLVGGDVTGELFF	TGTGCCAGCAGCTTAGTCGGAGGGGACGTGACCGGGGAGCTGTTTTTT
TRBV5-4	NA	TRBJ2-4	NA	CASSPDSGNIQYF	TGTGCCAGCAGCCCCGACTCAGGAAACATTCAGTACTTC
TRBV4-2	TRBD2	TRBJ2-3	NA	CASSQPGLAGGGTDTQYF	TGTGCCAGCAGCCAACCGGGACTAGCGGGAGGGGGCACAGATACGCAGTATTTT
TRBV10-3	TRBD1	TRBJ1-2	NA	CAISGTGGLYGYTF	TGTGCCATCAGTGGGACAGGGGGTCTCTATGGCTACACCTTC
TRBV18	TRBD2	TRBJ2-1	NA	CASSTGLAGMGDEQFF	TGTGCCAGCTCAACGGGACTAGCGGGGATGGGCGATGAGCAGTTCTTC
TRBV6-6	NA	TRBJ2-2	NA	CASSYFQGANTGELFF	TGTGCCAGCAGTTACTTCCAGGGTGCGAACACCGGGGAGCTGTTTTTT
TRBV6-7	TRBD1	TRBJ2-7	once	CASSYRQGESYEQYF	TGTGCCAGCAGTTATCGACAGGGGGAGAGCTACGAGCAGTACTTC
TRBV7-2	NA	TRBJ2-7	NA	CASSLGPDSYEQYF	TGTGCCAGCAGCTTAGGTCCAGACTCCTACGAGCAGTACTTC
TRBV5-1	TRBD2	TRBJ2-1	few	CASSLYSGRDYNEQFF	TGCGCCAGCAGCCTATATAGCGGGAGAGACTACAATGAGCAGTTCTTC
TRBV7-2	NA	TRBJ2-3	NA	CASSSRKVGDTQYF	TGTGCCAGCAGCTCCAGGAAGGTAGGAGATACGCAGTATTTT
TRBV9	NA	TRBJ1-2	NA	CASSARGFRGYTF	TGTGCCAGCAGCGCTAGGGGTTTTCGGGGCTACACCTTC
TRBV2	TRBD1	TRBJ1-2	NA	CASSRDRTYGYTF	TGTGCCAGCAGTCGGGACAGGACCTATGGCTACACCTTC
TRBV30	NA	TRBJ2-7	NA	CAWSRGSYEQYF	TGTGCCTGGTCCCGGGGGTCCTACGAGCAGTACTTC
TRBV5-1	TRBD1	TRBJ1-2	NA	CASRQGAAGYTF	TGCGCCAGCAGACAGGGGGCGGCTGGCTACACCTTC
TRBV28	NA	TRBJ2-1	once	CASSAGSSYNEQFF	TGTGCCAGCAGCGCGGGCTCCTCCTACAATGAGCAGTTCTTC
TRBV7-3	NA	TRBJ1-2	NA	CASSLTSGKNYGYTF	TGTGCCAGCAGCTTAACATCGGGAAAGAACTATGGCTACACCTTC
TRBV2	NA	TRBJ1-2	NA	CASSEEADYGYTF	TGTGCCAGCAGTGAAGAGGCGGACTATGGCTACACCTTC
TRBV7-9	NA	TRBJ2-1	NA	CASSRQSRYNEQFF	TGTGCCAGCAGCCGACAGAGTCGGTACAATGAGCAGTTCTTC
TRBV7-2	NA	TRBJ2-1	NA	CASSLRLGQFVYNEQFF	TGTGCCAGCAGCTTAAGACTAGGCCAATTCGTGTACAATGAGCAGTTCTTC
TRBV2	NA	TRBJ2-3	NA	CASSEGSSTDTQYF	TGTGCCAGCAGTGAGGGTTCGAGCACAGATACGCAGTATTTT
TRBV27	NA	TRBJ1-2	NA	CASSLIGTPGYTF	TGTGCCAGCAGCCTAATCGGGACGCCTGGCTACACCTTC
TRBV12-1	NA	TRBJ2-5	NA	CASSLDGQVQETQYF	TGTGCCAGCAGCTTAGACGGACAGGTACAAGAGACCCAGTACTTC
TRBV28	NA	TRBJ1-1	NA	CASSLPGAEAFF	TGTGCCAGCAGTTTACCAGGGGCTGAAGCTTTCTTT
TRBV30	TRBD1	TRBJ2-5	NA	CAWGLRDRGVETQYF	TGTGCCTGGGGGCTCCGGGACAGGGGAGTGGAGACCCAGTACTTC
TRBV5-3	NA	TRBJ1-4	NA	CARRVGRVREKLFF	TGTGCCAGAAGAGTTGGGAGGGTGCGCGAAAAACTGTTTTTT
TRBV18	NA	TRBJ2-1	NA	CASSPVGSGAEQFF	TGTGCCAGCTCACCCGTAGGGTCAGGGGCTGAGCAGTTCTTC
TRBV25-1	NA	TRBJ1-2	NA	CASRQDSNYGYTF	TGTGCCAGCAGACAGGACTCTAACTATGGCTACACCTTC
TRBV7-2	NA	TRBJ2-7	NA	CASSFSTRDPYEQYF	TGTGCCAGCAGCTTCTCCACGCGGGATCCCTACGAGCAGTACTTC
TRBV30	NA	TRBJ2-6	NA	CAWSISGANVLTF	TGTGCCTGGAGCATCTCTGGGGCCAACGTCCTGACTTTC
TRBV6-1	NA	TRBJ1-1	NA	CASSVRHLEAFF	TGTGCCAGCAGTGTCCGACATCTTGAAGCTTTCTTT
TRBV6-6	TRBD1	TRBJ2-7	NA	CASSQGAGTYEQYF	TGTGCCAGCAGTCAGGGGGCCGGGACCTACGAGCAGTACTTC
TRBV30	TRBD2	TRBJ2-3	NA	CAWRPLAGDTQYF	TGTGCCTGGAGGCCATTAGCGGGAGATACGCAGTATTTT